The source of this T cell receptor (beta chain) is a study of shared clonotypes between healthy human individuals. Concerning this clone: Its specificity is not known.

As handled by the study authors: There were no quality scores in the junction-only immunoSEQ sequences, so filtering differed. Generated by immunoSEQ multiplex PCR, the TCRdb table keeps only in-frame clones and is missing some. V and J calls and clone size are as listed in that table; D and trimming were resolved from the DNA. Among some 1.1 million clones, 70% to 80% were seen once, and the ten largest hold 0.89%. The CDR3 length is 13 residues. V lost 8 bases, J lost 1 base, and 10 bases lay in between. The germline CDR1 and CDR2 sequences are SEHNR and FQNEAQ (reference sequence). The study's findings and limits: Memory subsets had estimated richness that was generally smaller than that of naive subsets.

The study drew all its donors from Caucasian adults living in Nashville, Tennessee. J is TRBJ2-3 and V is TRBV7-9; no clear D gene. This clonotype originated in a man aged 18 to 30 in good health. Some clones in this sample may be carry-over from other donors' samples. Sample: memory CD4+ T cells from PBMCs. Subset described: CD45RA-negative fraction. The CDR3 region is CASALRGTDTQYF. CDR3 DNA sequence: TGTGCCAGCGCCCTGCGTGGCACAGATACGCAGTATTTT.